A selection of T cell receptor beta chains follows, all from one sample in a study of blood T cell repertoires in COVID-19. Produced via immunoSEQ multiplex PCR; TCRdb's table is partial and in-frame only. Found here are 300,000 to 500,000 clones, around 89% of them singletons; the top ten hold 0.9% to 1%. Sequencing was carried out using PBMCs or T cells enriched from blood (not recorded which). The receptors were sampled from a woman aged 25 to 45 with acute COVID-19. Each CDR3 is given with its conserved first and last residue.

v_gene	j_gene	CDR3aa
TRBV6-5	TRBJ2-3	CASSYSGLAPDTQYF
TRBV5-4	TRBJ2-3	CASSGAGGRTDTQYF
TRBV10-2	TRBJ2-7	CASTGVGGKPIYEQYF
TRBV4-1	TRBJ1-2	CASSQTGTLGDGYTF
TRBV6-6	TRBJ2-1	CASGRGTLNEQFF
TRBV12-3/TRBV12-4	TRBJ1-2	CASSRGQGGGYTF
TRBV5-1	TRBJ1-5	CASSEVPGSNQPQHF
TRBV5-1	TRBJ1-2	CASRPPGQGYGYTF
TRBV2	TRBJ2-1	CASESDEQFF
TRBV27	TRBJ1-2	CASSGQGAAGYTF
TRBV7-2	TRBJ1-5	CASSPRGQGSQPQHF
TRBV9	TRBJ2-3	CASSPFGRGPNTDTQYF
TRBV6-2/TRBV6-3	TRBJ2-7	CASSYGAREQYF
TRBV14	TRBJ2-5	CASSQGRTSGQETQYF
TRBV7-9	TRBJ1-4	CASSSGSYEGEKLFF
TRBV5-1	TRBJ1-1	CASSPYSTTGYAEAFF
TRBV4-1	TRBJ1-5	CASSQEQDRAQHF
TRBV29-1	TRBJ2-7	CSVELDFYEQYF
TRBV6-6	TRBJ2-1	CASSYRPGVNEQFF
TRBV19	TRBJ1-1	CASSIAGGAFF
TRBV30	TRBJ1-3	CAWNWAEQGATGNTIYF
TRBV4-1	TRBJ1-2	CASSQAPLGTGLGGYTF
TRBV30	TRBJ1-5	CAWSDSPAARGDQPQHF
TRBV18	TRBJ1-1	CASSPNGGPDTEAFF
TRBV5-8	TRBJ1-2	CASSPWGGGDRKPTIYGYTF
TRBV24-1	TRBJ1-5	CATSEGGTQGYQPQHF
TRBV30	TRBJ2-1	CAWRGLAGFNEQFF
TRBV19	TRBJ2-1	CASSGRGGAYNEQFF
TRBV2	TRBJ1-2	CASSESGYGYTF
TRBV5-1	TRBJ2-2	CASSLLAGRYNTGELFF
TRBV5-6	TRBJ1-1	CASSLLGGDTEAFF
TRBV10-2	TRBJ1-2	CASSVYPGDYGYTF
TRBV28	TRBJ2-7	CASMTGSSYEQYF
TRBV2	TRBJ2-7	CAGRGASSSYEQYF
TRBV2	TRBJ2-3	CASSEGWVAGGNTDTQYF
TRBV2	TRBJ1-5	CASRQTGGGQPQHF
TRBV3-1/TRBV3-2	TRBJ1-3	CASSQRIRGHPIYF
TRBV6-4	TRBJ1-1	CASSEEVYTEAFF
TRBV9	TRBJ1-1	CASSVWDYTEAFF
TRBV7-9	TRBJ2-1	CASSSNRQGAYYNEQFF
TRBV5-6	TRBJ1-2	CASSRQGAVYGYTF
TRBV5-1	TRBJ2-5	CASSLGPAGVVGETQYF
TRBV2	TRBJ1-4	CASRRGTGYNEKLFF
TRBV19	TRBJ2-3	CASIHRGTDTQYF
TRBV5-1	TRBJ2-5	CASSLTQGFQETQYF
TRBV24-1	TRBJ2-6	CATSSRTGGISGANVLTF
TRBV29-1	TRBJ1-5	CSGKDGDNQPQHF
TRBV18	TRBJ1-2	CASSPGQGAHYGYTF
TRBV10-3	TRBJ2-6	CAISEFSGGPSGANVLTF
TRBV30	TRBJ1-5	CAWRQGSNQPQHF
TRBV19	TRBJ1-1	CASSIRATGSNTEAFF
TRBV7-9	TRBJ1-1	CASSLVQGADTEAFF
TRBV28	TRBJ1-2	CASSPRGANYGYTF
TRBV7-2	TRBJ1-1	CASSLLLRVINEAFF
TRBV5-1	TRBJ1-1	CASSLVGGLNTEAFF
TRBV7-2	TRBJ2-1	CASSGYRASSYNEQFF